These T cell receptor beta chains were read from a single sample in a study of T cell responses to AZD1222 COVID-19 vaccine. Measured with immunoSEQ multiplex PCR; TCRdb has only the in-frame clones, and not every one. This sample has 150,000 to 200,000 clones; just over 90% occur once, and the top ten carry 4% to 5.5%. The sequencing used peripheral blood, collected on day 0 of MenACWY control vaccination. These receptors all stem from an adult in good health. Each CDR3 is given with its conserved first and last residue. Fields, in order: J gene, clone size, D gene, V gene, CDR3 DNA, CDR3 protein. The D gene is left open where the match is weak. Only part of the rows carry a size: once, few, many, or a class if the clone is expanded.

j_gene: TRBJ1-4; abundance: -; d_gene: -; v_gene: TRBV11-2; CDR3nt: TGTGCCAGCAGCTTCGGGGGGGTTAATGAAAAACTGTTTTTT; CDR3aa: CASSFGGVNEKLFF
j_gene: TRBJ1-2; abundance: -; d_gene: -; v_gene: TRBV6-5; CDR3nt: TGTGCCAGCAGTCCCCATGCTTCAGGGAACTATGGCTACACCTTC; CDR3aa: CASSPHASGNYGYTF
j_gene: TRBJ2-7; abundance: once; d_gene: -; v_gene: TRBV5-1; CDR3nt: TGCGCCAGCAGCATAGGGGGCGGGAGCTCCTACGAGCAGTACTTC; CDR3aa: CASSIGGGSSYEQYF
j_gene: TRBJ2-2; abundance: -; d_gene: -; v_gene: TRBV27; CDR3nt: TGTGCCAGCAGATCGACCCGGGGCACCACCGGGGAGCTGTTTTTT; CDR3aa: CASRSTRGTTGELFF
j_gene: TRBJ1-2; abundance: once; d_gene: TRBD1; v_gene: TRBV24-1; CDR3nt: TGTGCCACCAGTGATTTGCAATCCGGCAGGGGGCCATGTTGCGGCTACACCTTC; CDR3aa: CATSDLQSGRGPCCGYTF
j_gene: TRBJ2-7; abundance: -; d_gene: -; v_gene: TRBV7-9; CDR3nt: TGTGCCAGCAGCTTCCCAGGCAGGACATCTGAGCAGTACTTC; CDR3aa: CASSFPGRTSEQYF
j_gene: TRBJ1-5; abundance: -; d_gene: TRBD1; v_gene: TRBV2; CDR3nt: TGTGCCAGCAGTGAAGCGGGACAGGGAATCCCCCAGCATTTT; CDR3aa: CASSEAGQGIPQHF
j_gene: TRBJ2-7; abundance: -; d_gene: -; v_gene: TRBV3-1/TRBV3-2; CDR3nt: TGTGCCAGCAGCCAAGGTCCGGGGGCGTGGAGCGAGCAGTACTTC; CDR3aa: CASSQGPGAWSEQYF
j_gene: TRBJ2-2; abundance: -; d_gene: -; v_gene: TRBV7-9; CDR3nt: TGTGCCAGCAGCGGGGGGCGCGTCGGTCCCCCGGCTGCCGGGGAGCTGTTTTTT; CDR3aa: CASSGGRVGPPAAGELFF
j_gene: TRBJ2-1; abundance: -; d_gene: TRBD2; v_gene: TRBV29-1; CDR3nt: TGCAGCGTGCCGACTAGCGGGACTTACAATGAGCAGTTCTTC; CDR3aa: CSVPTSGTYNEQFF
j_gene: TRBJ2-7; abundance: -; d_gene: TRBD2; v_gene: TRBV3-1/TRBV3-2; CDR3nt: TGTGCCAGCAGCCAAGGATTCGGGGGGTCTAGCGGGGCTGAGCAGTACTTC; CDR3aa: CASSQGFGGSSGAEQYF
j_gene: TRBJ1-2; abundance: -; d_gene: -; v_gene: TRBV20-1; CDR3nt: TGCAGTGCTAGCAGGGAAGGGGATTTC; CDR3aa: CSASREGDF
j_gene: TRBJ1-1; abundance: -; d_gene: -; v_gene: TRBV18; CDR3nt: TGTGCCAGCTCACCTTTAGTAGGGGATTACACTGAAGCTTTCTTT; CDR3aa: CASSPLVGDYTEAFF
j_gene: TRBJ1-1; abundance: -; d_gene: -; v_gene: TRBV19; CDR3nt: TGTGCCAGTACTTTCCTCACCCCCACTGAAGCTTTCTTT; CDR3aa: CASTFLTPTEAFF
j_gene: TRBJ1-2; abundance: -; d_gene: -; v_gene: TRBV3-1/TRBV3-2; CDR3nt: TGTGCCAGCAGCCGGGAAGCTGGCTACACCTTC; CDR3aa: CASSREAGYTF
j_gene: TRBJ2-1; abundance: -; d_gene: TRBD2; v_gene: TRBV4-1; CDR3nt: TGCGCCAGCAGCCAAGGGGGCGGGAGCGTCTACAATGAGCAGTTCTTC; CDR3aa: CASSQGGGSVYNEQFF
j_gene: TRBJ2-7; abundance: -; d_gene: -; v_gene: TRBV10-3; CDR3nt: TGTGCCATCAGTGGGACGACAGGTAACTACGAGCAGTACTTC; CDR3aa: CAISGTTGNYEQYF
j_gene: TRBJ1-4; abundance: -; d_gene: TRBD1; v_gene: TRBV6-5; CDR3nt: TGTGCCAGCAGTTACTCGTGGACAGGGGCTAATGAAAAACTGTTTTTT; CDR3aa: CASSYSWTGANEKLFF
j_gene: TRBJ1-1; abundance: -; d_gene: -; v_gene: TRBV19; CDR3nt: TGTGCCAGTAGTATCCTGGGGGGGGACACTGAAGCTTTCTTT; CDR3aa: CASSILGGDTEAFF
j_gene: TRBJ1-1; abundance: once; d_gene: -; v_gene: TRBV4-1; CDR3nt: TGCGCCAGCAGCCAAGGTACACACCAGGAAGCTTTCTTT; CDR3aa: CASSQGTHQEAFF
j_gene: TRBJ2-7; abundance: -; d_gene: -; v_gene: TRBV19; CDR3nt: TGTGCCAGTGGCAACCCACTAGTTCCGTACGAGCAGTACTTC; CDR3aa: CASGNPLVPYEQYF
j_gene: TRBJ1-5; abundance: -; d_gene: -; v_gene: TRBV5-5; CDR3nt: TGTGCCAGCAGCGAGGGCGACCAGCCCCAGCATTTT; CDR3aa: CASSEGDQPQHF
j_gene: TRBJ2-3; abundance: -; d_gene: TRBD2; v_gene: TRBV3-1/TRBV3-2; CDR3nt: TGTGCCAGCAGCCTGGGACTAGCGGGAGGGCAGTATTTT; CDR3aa: CASSLGLAGGQYF
j_gene: TRBJ1-2; abundance: -; d_gene: TRBD1; v_gene: TRBV30; CDR3nt: TGTGCCTGGAGTGTACGCACAGGGGCGGACTATGGCTACACCTTC; CDR3aa: CAWSVRTGADYGYTF